Reported below is one TCR beta chain. What it binds is not known. This record belongs to a study of graft-versus-host responses after intestinal transplantation. The wider study: Recipients across the board were started on anti-thymocyte globulin induction, then kept on tacrolimus and steroids for around three years.

Profiled with immunoSEQ multiplex PCR; TCRdb holds only in-frame clones, not every one. The data contain almost 85,000 clones, around 92% of them singletons. Findings and caveats of the study: Graft-donor T cell macrochimerism coincided with high graft-versus-host to host-versus-graft clonal ratios in allografts.

V was trimmed by 3 bases and J by 3 bases, leaving 12 bases between them. This CDR3 region has 15 residues. Germline V gene lookup returns CDR1 LNHDA and CDR2 SQIVND (reference sequence). The sequencing here drew on unstimulated CD4+ T cells sorted from spleen or lymph node cells, taken before intestinal transplant. The sequence was obtained from a human donor who received an intestinal transplant. The J gene is TRBJ1-5, the V gene TRBV19; maybe TRBD1 (6 bases). The CDR3 protein is CASSIRGSANQPQHF. The DNA of the CDR3 is TGTGCCAGTAGTATCAGGGGAAGTGCCAATCAGCCCCAGCATTTT.